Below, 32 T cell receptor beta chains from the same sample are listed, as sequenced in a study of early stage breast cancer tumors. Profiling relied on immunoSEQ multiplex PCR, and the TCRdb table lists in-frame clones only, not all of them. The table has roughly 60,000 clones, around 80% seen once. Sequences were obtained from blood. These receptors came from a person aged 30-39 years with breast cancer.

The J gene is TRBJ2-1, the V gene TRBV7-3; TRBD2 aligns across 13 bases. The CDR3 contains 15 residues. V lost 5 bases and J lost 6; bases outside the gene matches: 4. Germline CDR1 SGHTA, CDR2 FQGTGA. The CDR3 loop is CASSPGLAGPNEQFF. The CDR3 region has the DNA TGTGCCAGCAGCCCGGGACTAGCGGGACCCAATGAGCAGTTCTTC.

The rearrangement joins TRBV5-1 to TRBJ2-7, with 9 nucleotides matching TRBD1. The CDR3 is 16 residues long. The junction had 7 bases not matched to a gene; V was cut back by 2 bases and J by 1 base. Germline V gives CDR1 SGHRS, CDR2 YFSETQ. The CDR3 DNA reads TGCGCCAGCAGCTTTAAACAGGGGGCGTTGTCCTACGAGCAGTACTTC. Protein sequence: CASSFKQGALSYEQYF.

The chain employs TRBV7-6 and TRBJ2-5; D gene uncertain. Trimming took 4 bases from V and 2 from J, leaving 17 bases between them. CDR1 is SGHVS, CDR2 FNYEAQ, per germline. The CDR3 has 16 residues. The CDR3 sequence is CASSSNAGPPQETQYF. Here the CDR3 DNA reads TGTGCCAGCAGCTCTAACGCTGGGCCACCTCAAGAGACCCAGTACTTC.

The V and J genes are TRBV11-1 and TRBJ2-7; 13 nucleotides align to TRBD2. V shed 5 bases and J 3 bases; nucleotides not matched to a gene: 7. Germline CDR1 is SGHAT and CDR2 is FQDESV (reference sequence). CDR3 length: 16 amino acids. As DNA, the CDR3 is TGTGCCAGCAGCCCTGGACTAGCGGGAGAAATCTACGAGCAGTACTTC. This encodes CASSPGLAGEIYEQYF.

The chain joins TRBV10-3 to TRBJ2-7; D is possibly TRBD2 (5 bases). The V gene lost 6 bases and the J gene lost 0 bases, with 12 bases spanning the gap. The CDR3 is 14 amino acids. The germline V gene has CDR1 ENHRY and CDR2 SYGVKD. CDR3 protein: CAIRRVESSYEQYF. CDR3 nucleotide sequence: TGTGCCATCAGGAGGGTCGAAAGCTCCTACGAGCAGTACTTC.

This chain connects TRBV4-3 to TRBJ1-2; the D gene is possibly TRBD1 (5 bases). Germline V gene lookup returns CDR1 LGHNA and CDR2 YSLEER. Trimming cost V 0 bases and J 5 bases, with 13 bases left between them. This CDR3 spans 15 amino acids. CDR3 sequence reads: CASSQDPGREYGYTF. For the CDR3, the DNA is TGCGCCAGCAGCCAAGACCCAGGGAGGGAGTATGGCTACACCTTC.

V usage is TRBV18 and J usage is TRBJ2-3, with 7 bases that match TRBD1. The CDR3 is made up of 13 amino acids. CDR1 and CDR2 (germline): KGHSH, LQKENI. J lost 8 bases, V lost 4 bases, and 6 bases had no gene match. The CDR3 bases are TGTGCCAGCTCACTAACAGGGGATGGTACGCAGTATTTT. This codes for CASSLTGDGTQYF.

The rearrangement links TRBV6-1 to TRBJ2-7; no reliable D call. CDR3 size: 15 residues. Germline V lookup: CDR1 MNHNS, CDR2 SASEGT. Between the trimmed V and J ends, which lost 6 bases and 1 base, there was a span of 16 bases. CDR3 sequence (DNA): TGTGCCAGCAGACCCCTGGGCGACGGGTCCTACGAGCAGTACTTC. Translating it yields CASRPLGDGSYEQYF.

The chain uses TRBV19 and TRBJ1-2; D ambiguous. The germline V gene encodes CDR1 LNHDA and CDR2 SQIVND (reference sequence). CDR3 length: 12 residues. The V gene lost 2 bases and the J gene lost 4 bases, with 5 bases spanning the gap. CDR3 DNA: TGTGCCAGTAGTATACGGCCCTATGGCTACACCTTC. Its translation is CASSIRPYGYTF. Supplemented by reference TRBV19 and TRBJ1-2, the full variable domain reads DGGITQSPKYLFRKEGQNVTLSCEQNLNHDAMYWYRQDPGQGLRLIYYSQIVNDFQKGDIAEGYSVSREKKESFPLTVTSAQKNPTAFYLCASSIRPYGYTFGSGTRLTVV.

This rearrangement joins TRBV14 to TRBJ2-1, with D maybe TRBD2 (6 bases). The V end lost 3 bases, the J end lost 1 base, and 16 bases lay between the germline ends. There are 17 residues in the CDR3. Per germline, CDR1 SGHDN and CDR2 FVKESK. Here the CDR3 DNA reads TGTGCCAGCAGCCAGCTCCAAGCGGGCCTGTCCTACAATGAGCAGTTCTTC. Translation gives CASSQLQAGLSYNEQFF.

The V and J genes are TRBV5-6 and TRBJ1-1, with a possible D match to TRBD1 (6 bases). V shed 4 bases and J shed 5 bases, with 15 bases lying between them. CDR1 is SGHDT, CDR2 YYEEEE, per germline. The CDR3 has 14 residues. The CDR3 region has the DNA TGTGCCAGCAGCGGGGGGCGCCGAACAACTGAAGCTTTCTTT. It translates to CASSGGRRTTEAFF.

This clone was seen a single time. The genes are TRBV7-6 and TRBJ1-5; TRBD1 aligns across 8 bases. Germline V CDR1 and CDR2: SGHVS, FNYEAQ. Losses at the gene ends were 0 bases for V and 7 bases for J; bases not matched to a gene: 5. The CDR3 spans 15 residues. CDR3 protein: CASSLAAGGRQPQHF. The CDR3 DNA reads TGTGCCAGCAGCTTAGCAGCAGGGGGCAGGCAGCCCCAGCATTTT. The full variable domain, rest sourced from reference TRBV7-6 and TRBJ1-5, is GAGVSQSPRYKVTKRGQDVALRCDPISGHVSLYWYRQALGQGPEFLTYFNYEAQQDKSGLPNDRFSAERPEGSISTLTIQRTEQRDSAMYRCASSLAAGGRQPQHFGDGTRLSIL.

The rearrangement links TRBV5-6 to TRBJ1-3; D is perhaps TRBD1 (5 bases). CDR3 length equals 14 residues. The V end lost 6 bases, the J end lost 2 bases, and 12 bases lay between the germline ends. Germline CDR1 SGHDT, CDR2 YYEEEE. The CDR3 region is CASTLRGAGNTIYF. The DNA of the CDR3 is TGTGCCAGCACCCTTCGGGGGGCTGGAAACACCATATATTTT.

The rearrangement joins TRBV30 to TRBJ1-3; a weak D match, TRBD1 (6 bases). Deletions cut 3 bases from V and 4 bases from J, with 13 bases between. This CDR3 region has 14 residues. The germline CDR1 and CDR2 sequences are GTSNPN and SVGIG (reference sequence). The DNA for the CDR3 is TGTGCCTGGAGCCCAGGGGCTAACGGAAACACCATATATTTT. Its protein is CAWSPGANGNTIYF.

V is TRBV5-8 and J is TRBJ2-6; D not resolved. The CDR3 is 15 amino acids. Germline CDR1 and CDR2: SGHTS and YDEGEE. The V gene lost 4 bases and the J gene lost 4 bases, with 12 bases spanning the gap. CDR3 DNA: TGTGCCAGCAGCCCCGGTATCGGCGGGGCCAACGTCCTGACTTTC. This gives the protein CASSPGIGGANVLTF.

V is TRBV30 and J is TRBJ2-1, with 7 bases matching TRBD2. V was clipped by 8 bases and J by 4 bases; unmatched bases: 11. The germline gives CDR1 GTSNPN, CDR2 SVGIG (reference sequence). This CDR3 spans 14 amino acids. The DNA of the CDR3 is TGTGCCCTAACTGGGCTAGCGGAGTACAATGAGCAGTTCTTC. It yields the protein CALTGLAEYNEQFF.

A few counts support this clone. CDR3 sequence (DNA): TGTGCCAGCTCACCACCTAACAGGGAGCTGTTTTTT. Residues: CASSPPNRELFF. V usage is TRBV18 and J usage is TRBJ2-2; no definite D call. This CDR3 contains 12 residues. Looked up from germline, CDR1 is KGHSH and CDR2 is LQKENI. Trimming left V 0 bases short and J 9 bases short, with 5 bases between.

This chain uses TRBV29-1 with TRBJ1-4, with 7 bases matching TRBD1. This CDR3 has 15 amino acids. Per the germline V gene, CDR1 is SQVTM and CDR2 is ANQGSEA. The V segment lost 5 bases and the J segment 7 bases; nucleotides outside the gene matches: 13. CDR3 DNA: TGCAGCGTTACACCGACAGGGCAACAGGGTGAAAAACTGTTTTTT. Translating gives CSVTPTGQQGEKLFF.

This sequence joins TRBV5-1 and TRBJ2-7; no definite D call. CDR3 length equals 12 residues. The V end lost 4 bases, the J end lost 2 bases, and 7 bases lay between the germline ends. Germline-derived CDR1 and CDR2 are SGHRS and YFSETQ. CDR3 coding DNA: TGCGCCAGCAGCGCAGAGCCCTACGAGCAGTACTTC. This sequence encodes CASSAEPYEQYF.

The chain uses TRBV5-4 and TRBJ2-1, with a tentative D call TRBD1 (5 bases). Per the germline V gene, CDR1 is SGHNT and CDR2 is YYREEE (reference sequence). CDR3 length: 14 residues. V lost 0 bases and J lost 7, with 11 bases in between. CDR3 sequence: CASSLGPGSNEQFF. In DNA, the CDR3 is TGTGCCAGCAGCTTGGGGCCAGGGTCGAATGAGCAGTTCTTC.

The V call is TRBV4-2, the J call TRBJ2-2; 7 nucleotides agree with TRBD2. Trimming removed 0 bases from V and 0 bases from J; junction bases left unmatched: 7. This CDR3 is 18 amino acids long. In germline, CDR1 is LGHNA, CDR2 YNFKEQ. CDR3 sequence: CASSQDVGLAANTGELFF. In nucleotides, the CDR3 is TGTGCCAGCAGCCAAGATGTGGGGCTAGCGGCGAACACCGGGGAGCTGTTTTTT.

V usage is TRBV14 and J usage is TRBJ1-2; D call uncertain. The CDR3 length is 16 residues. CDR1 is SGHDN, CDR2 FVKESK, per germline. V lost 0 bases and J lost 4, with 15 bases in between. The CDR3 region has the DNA TGTGCCAGCAGCCAAGAGGATAACCCTGGAGGCTATGGCTACACCTTC. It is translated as CASSQEDNPGGYGYTF. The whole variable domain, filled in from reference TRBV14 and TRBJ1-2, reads EAGVTQFPSHSVIEKGQTVTLRCDPISGHDNLYWYRRVMGKEIKFLLHFVKESKQDESGMPNNRFLAERTGGTYSTLKVQPAELEDSGVYFCASSQEDNPGGYGYTFGSGTRLTVV.

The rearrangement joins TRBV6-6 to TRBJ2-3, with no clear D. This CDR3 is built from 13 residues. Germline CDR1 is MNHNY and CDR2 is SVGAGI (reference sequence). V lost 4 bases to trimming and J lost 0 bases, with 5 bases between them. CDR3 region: CASSSESTDTQYF. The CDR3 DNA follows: TGTGCCAGCAGTTCAGAGAGCACAGATACGCAGTATTTT.

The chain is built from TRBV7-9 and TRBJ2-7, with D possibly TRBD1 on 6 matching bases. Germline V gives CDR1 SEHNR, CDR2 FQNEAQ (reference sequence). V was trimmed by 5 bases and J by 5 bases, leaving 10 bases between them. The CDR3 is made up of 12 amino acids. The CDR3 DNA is TGTGCCAGCAGCCCACAGGGCGACGAGCAGTACTTC. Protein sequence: CASSPQGDEQYF. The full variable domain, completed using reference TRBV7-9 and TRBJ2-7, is DTGVSQNPRHKITKRGQNVTFRCDPISEHNRLYWYRQTLGQGPEFLTYFQNEAQLEKSRLLSDRFSAERPKGSFSTLEIQRTEQGDSAMYLCASSPQGDEQYFGPGTRLTVT.

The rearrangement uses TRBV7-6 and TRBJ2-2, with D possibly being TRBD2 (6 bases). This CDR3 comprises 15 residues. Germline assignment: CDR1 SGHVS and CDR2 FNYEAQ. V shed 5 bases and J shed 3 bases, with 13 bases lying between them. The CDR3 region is CASSLKRVHTGELFF. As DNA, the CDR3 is TGTGCCAGCAGCCTTAAGCGGGTCCACACCGGGGAGCTGTTTTTT.

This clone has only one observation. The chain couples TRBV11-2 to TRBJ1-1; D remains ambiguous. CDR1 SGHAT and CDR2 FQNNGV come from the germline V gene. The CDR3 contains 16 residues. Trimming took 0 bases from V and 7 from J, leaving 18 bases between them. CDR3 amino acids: CASSLDSPGYVGEAFF. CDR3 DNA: TGTGCCAGCAGCTTAGATTCCCCGGGGTATGTCGGTGAAGCTTTCTTT.

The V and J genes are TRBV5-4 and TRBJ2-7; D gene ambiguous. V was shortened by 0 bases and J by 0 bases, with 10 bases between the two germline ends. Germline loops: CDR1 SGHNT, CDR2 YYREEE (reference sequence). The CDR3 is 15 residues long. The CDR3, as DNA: TGTGCCAGCAGCTTGGCCGGAGCGTTCTCCTACGAGCAGTACTTC. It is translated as CASSLAGAFSYEQYF.

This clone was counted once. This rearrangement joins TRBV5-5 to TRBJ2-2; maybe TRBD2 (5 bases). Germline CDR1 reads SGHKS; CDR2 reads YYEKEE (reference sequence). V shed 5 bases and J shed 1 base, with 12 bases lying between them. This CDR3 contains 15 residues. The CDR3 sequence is CASRRELENTGELFF. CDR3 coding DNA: TGTGCCAGCAGGAGGGAACTTGAGAACACCGGGGAGCTGTTTTTT.

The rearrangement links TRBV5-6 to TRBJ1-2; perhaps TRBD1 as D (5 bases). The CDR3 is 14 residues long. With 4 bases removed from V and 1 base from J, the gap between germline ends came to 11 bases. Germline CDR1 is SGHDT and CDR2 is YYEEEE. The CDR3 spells CASSPGGGNYGYTF. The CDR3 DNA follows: TGTGCCAGCAGCCCTGGGGGGGGTAACTATGGCTACACCTTC.

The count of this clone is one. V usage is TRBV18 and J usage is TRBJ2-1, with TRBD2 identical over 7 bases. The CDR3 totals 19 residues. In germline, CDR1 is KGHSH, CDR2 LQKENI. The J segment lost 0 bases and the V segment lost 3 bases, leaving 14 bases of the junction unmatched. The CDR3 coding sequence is TGTGCCAGCTCACCCCTCCGGGACTACCCCCAGCCCTCCTACAATGAGCAGTTCTTC. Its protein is CASSPLRDYPQPSYNEQFF. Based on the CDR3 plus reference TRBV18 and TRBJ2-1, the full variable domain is NAGVMQNPRHLVRRRGQEARLRCSPMKGHSHVYWYRQLPEEGLKFMVYLQKENIIDESGMPKERFSAEFPKEGPSILRIQQVVRGDSAAYFCASSPLRDYPQPSYNEQFFGPGTRLTVL.

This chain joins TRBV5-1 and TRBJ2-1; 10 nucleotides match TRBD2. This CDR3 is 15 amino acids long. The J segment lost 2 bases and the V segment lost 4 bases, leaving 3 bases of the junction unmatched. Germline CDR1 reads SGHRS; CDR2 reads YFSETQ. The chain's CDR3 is CASSDSGRPYNEQFF. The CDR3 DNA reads TGCGCCAGCAGCGATAGCGGGAGGCCCTACAATGAGCAGTTCTTC.

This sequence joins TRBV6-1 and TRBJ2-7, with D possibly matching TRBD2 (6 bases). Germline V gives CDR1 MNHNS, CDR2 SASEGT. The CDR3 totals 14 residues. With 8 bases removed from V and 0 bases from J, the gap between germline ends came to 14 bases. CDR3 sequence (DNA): TGTGCCAGCGTCGTAGCGGAATCCTCCTACGAGCAGTACTTC. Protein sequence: CASVVAESSYEQYF.